A selection of T cell receptor beta chains follows, all from one sample in a study of cytomegalovirus exposure and HLA in healthy donors. Only in-frame clones appear in the TCRdb table, and some are missing; sequencing was by immunoSEQ multiplex PCR. In the table there are 150,000 to 200,000 clones, about 69% of which are singletons. Sequencing used PBMCs. Source of these receptors: a human donor in good health. Each CDR3 is given with its conserved first and last residue. Each record gives: D gene, clone size, V gene, J gene, CDR3 length, CDR3 DNA, CDR3 protein. D genes are given only for firm matches. Only some rows state a clone size, as once, few, many or a class for expanded clones.

.	.	TRBV10-3	TRBJ1-1	14	TGTGCCATCAGTGAGGGCGGGAAGGATACTGAAGCTTTCTTT	CAISEGGKDTEAFF
.	few	TRBV7-2	TRBJ2-7	13	TGTGCCAGCAGTTTACAGGGCCCCTACGAGCAGTACTTC	CASSLQGPYEQYF
.	.	TRBV30	TRBJ1-1	13	TGTGCCTGGAGTGTAAGTAAACGGGCTGAAGCTTTCTTT	CAWSVSKRAEAFF
.	.	TRBV7-9	TRBJ1-1	12	TGTGCCAGCAGCTTAGGGGGCGCTGAAGCTTTCTTT	CASSLGGAEAFF
.	.	TRBV15	TRBJ1-4	14	TGTGCCACCAGCAGAGATACAACTAATGAAAAACTGTTTTTT	CATSRDTTNEKLFF
TRBD1	.	TRBV6-5	TRBJ1-4	15	TGTGCCAGCAGATCGGGACAGGGGGCGACGGAAAAACTGTTTTTT	CASRSGQGATEKLFF
.	.	TRBV11-2	TRBJ1-1	16	TGTGCCAGCAGCCCGCCTTCTTGGCAGGCGAACACTGAAGCTTTCTTT	CASSPPSWQANTEAFF
.	few	TRBV7-2	TRBJ1-2	16	TGTGCCAGCAGCATTAGAGTACAGGTTAACAACTATGGCTACACCTTC	CASSIRVQVNNYGYTF
.	.	TRBV20-1	TRBJ2-1	11	TGCAGTGCTAGAGACAGTCTTGAGCAGTTCTTC	CSARDSLEQFF
TRBD2	.	TRBV30	TRBJ2-2	14	TGTGCCTGGAGCGGGGGGACGAACACCGGGGAGCTGTTTTTT	CAWSGGTNTGELFF
TRBD1	few	TRBV5-4	TRBJ2-5	12	TGTGCCAGCGGGGACAGCCAAGAGACCCAGTACTTC	CASGDSQETQYF
TRBD1	.	TRBV5-4	TRBJ2-3	15	TGTGCCAGCAGCTTTCTTGACAGGGGCGAGGATACGCAGTATTTT	CASSFLDRGEDTQYF
.	.	TRBV29-1	TRBJ2-2	12	TGCAGCGTCCAGGGTAACACCGGGGAGCTGTTTTTT	CSVQGNTGELFF
.	.	TRBV10-1	TRBJ2-1	14	TGCGCCAGCAGTGCTGGCGGGGTTTTCGGTGAGCAGTTCTTC	CASSAGGVFGEQFF
.	.	TRBV4-3	TRBJ2-5	15	TGCGCCAGCAGCCAACAGACAGGCGTACAAGAGACCCAGTACTTC	CASSQQTGVQETQYF
TRBD2	.	TRBV5-1	TRBJ2-1	18	TGCGCCAGCAGCGCCGGTAGTCTAGCGGGGGGACGTTACAATGAGCAGTTCTTC	CASSAGSLAGGRYNEQFF
TRBD1	.	TRBV11-2	TRBJ1-6	15	TGTGCCAGCAGCTCCCGGACAGGGTTGGATTCACCCCTCCACTTT	CASSSRTGLDSPLHF
.	.	TRBV29-1	TRBJ2-7	13	TGCAGCGTTGATCTCCCAGGGCTCCGCGAGCAGTACTTC	CSVDLPGLREQYF
.	once	TRBV11-3	TRBJ2-3	13	TGTGCCAGCAGCTTAGGTCCAGCAGATACGCAGTATTTT	CASSLGPADTQYF
.	.	TRBV6-6	TRBJ2-5	15	TGTGCCAGCAGTTACTCCAGGACACTTCAGGAGACCCAGTACTTC	CASSYSRTLQETQYF
TRBD1	.	TRBV7-2	TRBJ1-5	16	TGTGCCAGCAGCTTTAGGGGGCTGGGTAGCAATCAGCCCCAGCATTTT	CASSFRGLGSNQPQHF
.	few	TRBV9	TRBJ1-4	17	TGTGCCAGCAGCCCCCGGAGGGGTGTGCAGGAGCTTGAAAAACTGTTTTTT	CASSPRRGVQELEKLFF
.	.	TRBV7-9	TRBJ1-4	13	TGTGCCAGCAGCGAACCGGGACACGAAAAACTGTTTTTT	CASSEPGHEKLFF
TRBD2	few	TRBV11-2	TRBJ2-1	15	TGTGCCAGCAGCCCGACTAGCGGGGGGGCCAATGAGCAGTTCTTC	CASSPTSGGANEQFF
.	.	TRBV4-2	TRBJ1-6	15	TGTGCCAGCAGCCAAGATAGGGGGAAGAATTCACCCCTCCACTTT	CASSQDRGKNSPLHF
.	.	TRBV5-4	TRBJ2-5	13	TGTGCCAGCAGGCTGGGGGGCCAAGAGACCCAGTACTTC	CASRLGGQETQYF
.	.	TRBV7-2	TRBJ1-2	13	TGTGCCAGCAGCTTCCGACAGAATTATGGCTACACCTTC	CASSFRQNYGYTF
.	.	TRBV5-6	TRBJ1-5	16	TGTGCCAGCAGCTTGGGGGGGGGTTATAGCAATCAGCCCCAGCATTTT	CASSLGGGYSNQPQHF
.	.	TRBV20-1	TRBJ2-1	10	TGCAGTGCTCAAAACAATGAGCAGTTCTTC	CSAQNNEQFF
TRBD1	many	TRBV5-1	TRBJ2-7	15	TGCGCCAGCAGCTTGGAGGCGGGACAGGGGCAGGAGCAGTACTTC	CASSLEAGQGQEQYF
TRBD1	.	TRBV6-1	TRBJ2-7	15	TGTGCCAGCAGTGTCTCCCCGGGACAGCCCTACGAGCAGTACTTC	CASSVSPGQPYEQYF
TRBD1	.	TRBV5-6	TRBJ2-7	15	TGTGCCAGCAGCTCCGCCGACAGGGCCTTATACGAGCAGTACTTC	CASSSADRALYEQYF
TRBD1	.	TRBV6-1	TRBJ1-2	13	TGTGCCAGCAGCCCCGGGACAGGGAGAGGCTACACCTTC	CASSPGTGRGYTF
TRBD1	.	TRBV15	TRBJ2-7	15	TGTGCCACCAGCAGAGATCTAGGACAGGGTTACGAGCAGTACTTC	CATSRDLGQGYEQYF
TRBD1	.	TRBV6-5	TRBJ2-7	13	TGTGCCAGCAGTTACGGGACAGGGGGCGGGCAGTACTTC	CASSYGTGGGQYF
.	.	TRBV6-6	TRBJ1-1	14	TGTGCCAGCACCGCGGCGGGGGGAGGGACTGAAGCTTTCTTT	CASTAAGGGTEAFF
.	.	TRBV9	TRBJ1-5	14	TGTGCCAGCAGCGCCCCAGGGGGCAATCAGCCCCAGCATTTT	CASSAPGGNQPQHF
TRBD2	.	TRBV5-1	TRBJ2-2	14	TGCGCCAGCAAGCGGGGGGAGAACACCGGGGAGCTGTTTTTT	CASKRGENTGELFF
.	.	TRBV27	TRBJ1-1	15	TGTGCCAGCCTCCGGGGGGCAGGCATGAACACTGAAGCTTTCTTT	CASLRGAGMNTEAFF
.	.	TRBV7-2	TRBJ2-3	14	TGTGCCAGCAGCTTAGCGGGCGACCTTAAATCGCAGTATTTT	CASSLAGDLKSQYF
TRBD2	.	TRBV4-1	TRBJ2-7	16	TGCGCCAGCAGCCAAGTTTCCGCGGGGGGTCCCTACGAGCAGTACTTC	CASSQVSAGGPYEQYF
.	.	TRBV25-1	TRBJ2-5	15	TGTGCCAGCAGTGAGGGGAGCGGAACCCAAGAGACCCAGTACTTC	CASSEGSGTQETQYF
TRBD2	.	TRBV11-2	TRBJ2-3	16	TGTGCCAGCAGCTACCAAGCGGGGTCTAGCACAGATACGCAGTATTTT	CASSYQAGSSTDTQYF
TRBD1	few	TRBV13	TRBJ1-6	14	TGTGCCAGCAGCCTTGGACAGGGGGGATCACCCCTCCACTTT	CASSLGQGGSPLHF
.	.	TRBV7-2	TRBJ2-7	13	TGTGCCAGCAGCTTAGGAGGTCAGTCCGAGCAGTACTTC	CASSLGGQSEQYF
TRBD1	.	TRBV7-2	TRBJ1-2	12	TGTGCCAGCAGCTCGACAGGGTTTGGCTACACCTTC	CASSSTGFGYTF
TRBD1	.	TRBV27	TRBJ1-2	14	TGTGCCAGCAGTTCCCGGGACAGGGTGGGTGGCTACACCTTC	CASSSRDRVGGYTF
.	few	TRBV2	TRBJ1-4	14	TGTGCCAGCAGTGAGACGGGGTACGGGGAAAAACTGTTTTTT	CASSETGYGEKLFF
TRBD1	few	TRBV19	TRBJ2-5	15	TGTGCCAGTAGTATACCGGGGACAGGGAAAGAGACCCAGTACTTC	CASSIPGTGKETQYF
.	.	TRBV5-4	TRBJ1-1	15	TGTGCCAGTACCGATTCAACAGGAGCAAACACTGAAGCTTTCTTT	CASTDSTGANTEAFF
TRBD1	.	TRBV7-6	TRBJ2-7	16	TGTGCCAGCAGCCCTTCGCCGGGACAGGGGAAGAACGAGCAGTACTTC	CASSPSPGQGKNEQYF
TRBD1	.	TRBV5-5	TRBJ1-5	16	TGTGCCAGCAGCTCCCTGGACAGGGAGGACAATCAGCCCCAGCATTTT	CASSSLDREDNQPQHF
.	few	TRBV14	TRBJ1-1	13	TGTGCCAGCAGCTTCGGGATGAACACTGAAGCTTTCTTT	CASSFGMNTEAFF
TRBD1	.	TRBV30	TRBJ1-5	13	TGTGCCTGGAGTACGGACAGGAATCAGCCCCAGCATTTT	CAWSTDRNQPQHF
TRBD1	.	TRBV6-6	TRBJ2-7	15	TGTGCCAGCAGTCAGACGACAGGGAGCTCCTACGAGCAGTACTTC	CASSQTTGSSYEQYF
TRBD1	.	TRBV7-2	TRBJ1-5	15	TGTGCCAGCAGCGCTCGGACAGGGCTGGATCAGCCCCAGCATTTT	CASSARTGLDQPQHF
TRBD1	.	TRBV29-1	TRBJ1-1	12	TGCAGCGCGGACAGGGGGGTTACTGAAGCTTTCTTT	CSADRGVTEAFF